The entry that follows covers one T cell receptor beta chain sequence. V lost 1 base to trimming and J lost 3 bases; unmatched junction nucleotides: 4. CDR1 is SGHVS, CDR2 FNYEAQ, per germline. CDR3 length: 15 amino acids. This sample is drawn from a study of T cells after yellow fever vaccination. It was through 5'RACE template switching that TCR cDNA was made, with a universal primer site and UMIs added. In TCRdb, the 5' RACE reads were re-called with MiXCR into one record per CDR3 protein. The sample consists of 510,000 or so distinct CDR3 sequences, 15% to 20% of them appearing once. The chain joins TRBV7-6 to TRBJ2-7; TRBD1 agrees at 9 bases. The TCR was taken from a man aged 25 to 40 who received the YFV17D yellow fever vaccine. Specimen: PBMCs, collected 15 days after the yellow fever booster vaccination. CDR3 loop: CASSLETGGYYEQYF. The CDR3, as DNA: TGTGCCAGCAGCTTAGAGACAGGGGGGTACTACGAGCAGTACTTC.